Shown below are 12 T cell receptor beta chains from a single sample sequenced in a study of molecular identifiers for immune sequencing clone quantification. TCRdb fed the PCR reads into MiXCR, producing one record per CDR3 protein. Here the sample spans around 480,000 distinct CDR3 sequences, about 20% being singletons. Sequences were obtained from naive CD8+ T cells from blood, with Jurkat cell RNA spiked in. The subset denotes: FACS-sorted CD8+CD4-CCR7+CD45RA+ naive T cells. These receptors were collected from a human donor in good health. Some libraries in this study had Jurkat cell RNA spiked in.

This clonotype was picked up a small number of times. The J gene is TRBJ1-5, the V gene TRBV28; 7 nucleotides line up with TRBD1. The CDR3 is 15 amino acids. Unmatched junction bases numbered 7, after V lost 5 bases and J lost 3 bases. Per germline, CDR1 MDHEN and CDR2 SYDVKM. In DNA, the CDR3 is TGTGCCAGCAGTCCAAGGGGGCTGGTCAATCAGCCCCAGCATTTT. It encodes CASSPRGLVNQPQHF.

There are a few counts of this clonotype. The chain links TRBV7-2 to TRBJ2-1, with 13 bases matching TRBD2. The CDR3 covers 15 residues. V gave up 6 bases and J gave up 8 bases; unmatched junction bases: 7. The germline V gene encodes CDR1 SGHTA and CDR2 FQGNSA. The CDR3 DNA is TGTGCCAGCAGATCCACTAGCGGGGGGGGATATGAGCAGTTCTTC. Translated, it gives CASRSTSGGGYEQFF.

Worth noting for this clonotype: A read error may explain this, as a much larger clone is one base away. Since no conserved phenylalanine or tryptophan closes the CDR3, a read error is the likely cause. The chain combines TRBV19 with TRBJ1-5; possible D gene TRBD1, 5 bases. Germline loops: CDR1 LNHDA, CDR2 SQIVND (reference sequence). V lost 7 bases and J 5 bases, leaving 12 bases between the germline ends. The CDR3 is made up of 13 amino acids. Written as DNA, the CDR3 is TGTGCCAGTACTCCACTAGGGGATCAGCCCCAGCATCTT. This gives the protein CASTPLGDQPQHL.

This clonotype was picked up many times. The chain combines TRBV7-6 with TRBJ2-5, with TRBD1 matching over 7 bases. Germline V gene data show CDR1 as SGHVS and CDR2 as FNYEAQ. Trimming took 5 bases from V and 3 from J; bases not matched to a gene: 9. The CDR3 sequence is 15 residues long. In DNA form, the CDR3 reads TGTGCCAGCAGCCGAACCCCCGGGACAGAAGAGACCCAGTACTTC. This sequence encodes CASSRTPGTEETQYF.

This clonotype was counted many times. This rearrangement joins TRBV29-1 to TRBJ2-5; unclear D gene. CDR1 is SQVTM and CDR2 is ANQGSEA in the germline V gene. Trimming cost V 3 bases and J 5 bases, with 16 bases left between them. This CDR3 contains 14 residues. CDR3 bases: TGCAGCGTTGATATGGCAAACTATCTGGAGACCCAGTACTTC. It specifies CSVDMANYLETQYF. Full variable domain (missing parts from reference TRBV29-1 and TRBJ2-5): SAVISQKPSRDICQRGTSLTIQCQVDSQVTMMFWYRQQPGQSLTLIATANQGSEATYESGFVIDKFPISRPNLTFSTLTVSNMSPEDSSIYLCSVDMANYLETQYFGPGTRLLVL.

This clonotype has ten or more counts. This chain's CDR3 is CASNGRGLAGGPWYTQYF. The CDR3, as DNA: TGTGCCAGCAACGGCCGGGGACTAGCGGGAGGGCCATGGTATACGCAGTATTTT. The genes are TRBV28 and TRBJ2-3; 16 bases agree with TRBD2. V lost 7 bases, J lost 7 bases, and 14 bases stayed unmatched. CDR3 length equals 18 residues. Germline lookup yields CDR1 MDHEN and CDR2 SYDVKM.

As concerns this clonotype: At one of its ends the junction is not consistent with the germline gene, which may arise from a read error. The chain couples TRBV2 to TRBJ1-5; D gene ambiguous. Per the germline V gene, CDR1 is SNHLY and CDR2 is FYNNEI. The CDR3 extends over 14 amino acids. CDR3 in amino acids: CASSERYPNRPQHF. CDR3 bases: TGTGCCAGCAGTGAACGCTATCCGAATCGGCCCCAGCATTTT.

This clonotype was seen a few times. The genes are TRBV30 and TRBJ1-1, with unresolved D. The CDR3 has 12 residues. The ends were cut back, 2 bases at V and 3 bases at J, with 7 bases in the middle. CDR1 and CDR2 (germline): GTSNPN, SVGIG (reference sequence). The CDR3 region is CAWSIMYTEAFF. CDR3 DNA: TGTGCCTGGAGTATTATGTACACTGAAGCTTTCTTT.

Of note for this clonotype: A much larger clone differs by one base, so this may be a read error. The J gene is TRBJ2-7, the V gene TRBV7-2; TRBD2 aligns across 12 bases. The CDR3 covers 16 residues. Germline lookup yields CDR1 SGHTA and CDR2 FQGNSA. After removal of 4 bases from V and 2 bases from J, the junction contained 6 bases not matched to a gene. The CDR3 here is CASSCTSGRSTYEQYF. DNA for the CDR3: TGTGCCAGCAGCTGCACTAGCGGGAGGAGTACCTACGAGCAGTACTTC. The variable domain in full, with the rest retrieved from reference TRBV7-2 and TRBJ2-7, is GAGVSQSPSNKVTEKGKDVELRCDPISGHTALYWYRQSLGQGLEFLIYFQGNSAPDKSGLPSDRFSAERTGGSVSTLTIQRTQQEDSAVYLCASSCTSGRSTYEQYFGPGTRLTVT.

In this sample, this clonotype turned up many times. The chain combines TRBV6-5 with TRBJ2-5; no clear D. Germline CDR1 reads MNHEY; CDR2 reads SVGAGI. This CDR3 has 14 amino acids. V was pared by 4 bases and J by 1 base, with 10 bases between. The CDR3 DNA sequence: TGTGCCAGCAGTTCCGACATGGCCCAAGAGACCCAGTACTTC. This sequence encodes CASSSDMAQETQYF.

This clonotype came up a few times. The V call is TRBV9, the J call TRBJ2-3; D may be TRBD2 (5 bases). Germline V lookup: CDR1 SGDLS, CDR2 YYNGEE. Trimming removed 4 bases at V and 2 bases at J, with 17 bases between. CDR3 size: 16 residues. The CDR3 reads CASSTASNGDTDTQYF. The CDR3 nucleotides are TGTGCCAGCAGCACCGCGTCGAACGGGGACACAGATACGCAGTATTTT.

Points on this clonotype: A read error may be the cause here, since a much bigger clone is one base away. The chain recombines TRBV7-8 with TRBJ2-3; D perhaps matches TRBD1 (6 bases). Germline lookup yields CDR1 SGHVS and CDR2 FQNEAQ. The CDR3 totals 15 residues. In DNA, the CDR3 is TGTGCCGGCAGCCTCCGGGACATACTACCAGATACGCAGTATTTT. This codes for CAGSLRDILPDTQYF. The full variable domain, its missing parts supplied by reference TRBV7-8 and TRBJ2-3, is GAGVSQSPRYKVAKRGQDVALRCDPISGHVSLFWYQQALGQGPEFLTYFQNEAQLDKSGLPSDRFFAERPEGSVSTLKIQRTQQEDSAVYLCAGSLRDILPDTQYFGPGTRLTVL.